Sequencing of this T cell receptor (beta chain) was carried out in a study of blood T cell repertoires in COVID-19. Background on the study: From the United States, Italy and Spain came samples of acute and convalescent COVID-19.

During active infection, Seattle patients enrolled and were then monitored through disease. Original processing notes: By means of reference gene primer amplification, nucleated cell counts were estimated. The assay was immunoSEQ multiplex PCR, and TCRdb's table has in-frame clones only and misses some. That table gives V, J and clone size, and the DNA gave D and trimming. Of about 180,000 clones in the sample, about 81% were seen once. The sample comprised peripheral blood. The sequence was obtained from a woman older than 75 with COVID-19, enrolled during active disease.

The CDR3 reads CASSLTEGDYGYTF. The CDR3 nucleotides are TGTGCCAGCAGTTTGACAGAAGGCGACTATGGCTACACCTTC. The rearrangement joins TRBV6-6 to TRBJ1-2; D perhaps matches TRBD1 (5 bases). In germline, CDR1 is MNHNY, CDR2 SVGAGI (reference sequence). V was cut by 4 bases and J by 3 bases, with 12 bases left in between. CDR3 size: 14 residues.